Listed below are T cell receptor beta chains from one sample, sequenced in a study of somatic mutations in cytotoxic T cells in rheumatoid arthritis. The assay was immunoSEQ multiplex PCR, and TCRdb's table has in-frame clones only and misses some. The sample yields some 35,000 clones, under 90% seen once. Sample: CD8+ T cells sorted from blood. The origin of the receptors is a man between 35 and 55 years old in good health. Both conserved end residues are part of each CDR3. Each record gives: J gene, V gene, D gene, clone size, CDR3 protein, CDR3 DNA. The D gene is left open where the match is weak. Size is omitted from some rows. Given values are once, few, many or a class for expanded clones.

TRBJ1-1 | TRBV20-1 | . | few | CSAESLRVAFF | TGCAGTGCTGAGTCGCTCCGAGTGGCTTTCTTT
TRBJ1-5 | TRBV4-1 | . | . | CASSEEGRIVGNSNQPQHF | TGCGCCAGCAGCGAAGAGGGACGTATAGTCGGTAATAGCAATCAGCCCCAGCATTTT
TRBJ1-1 | TRBV19 | TRBD1 | . | CASSRQGHTEAFF | TGTGCCAGTAGTCGACAGGGACACACTGAAGCTTTCTTT
TRBJ2-2 | TRBV28 | TRBD2 | once | CASSSGLVFGELFF | TGTGCCAGCAGTTCGGGACTAGTCTTCGGGGAGCTGTTTTTT
TRBJ2-7 | TRBV13 | . | . | CASSLRGEQYF | TGTGCCAGCAGCCTACGAGGGGAGCAGTACTTC
TRBJ2-2 | TRBV5-1 | TRBD2 | . | CASSLVAGGGSGELFF | TGCGCCAGCAGCTTGGTAGCGGGAGGGGGATCCGGGGAGCTGTTTTTT
TRBJ1-5 | TRBV6-5 | . | once | CASSSGNQPQHF | TGTGCCAGCAGTTCGGGGAATCAGCCCCAGCATTTT
TRBJ1-3 | TRBV18 | . | . | CASSPNTDGSGNTIYF | TGTGCCAGCTCACCAAACACGGACGGCTCTGGAAACACCATATATTTT
TRBJ2-7 | TRBV27 | . | . | CASSLSIGGITYEQYF | TGTGCCAGCAGTTTATCCATCGGAGGCATCACCTACGAGCAGTACTTC
TRBJ2-7 | TRBV6-5 | . | . | CASSYEKSSYEQYF | TGTGCCAGCAGTTACGAGAAGAGCTCCTACGAGCAGTACTTC
TRBJ2-1 | TRBV9 | TRBD2 | . | CASSIGTTNEQFF | TGTGCCAGCAGCATCGGGACTACAAATGAGCAGTTCTTC
TRBJ2-7 | TRBV5-4 | TRBD1 | . | CASSLERGPPYEQYF | TGTGCCAGCAGCTTAGAGAGGGGGCCCCCCTACGAGCAGTACTTC
TRBJ1-1 | TRBV28 | TRBD1 | . | CASSFLPGQENTEAFF | TGTGCCAGCAGCTTCCTACCGGGACAGGAGAACACTGAAGCTTTCTTT
TRBJ2-7 | TRBV7-2 | . | . | CASSLGRAYEQYF | TGTGCCAGCAGCTTAGGGCGCGCCTACGAGCAGTACTTC
TRBJ2-7 | TRBV7-6 | TRBD1 | . | CASSRTGGGEQYF | TGTGCCAGCAGCCGGACAGGGGGGGGCGAGCAGTACTTC
TRBJ1-2 | TRBV28 | . | . | CASSFTGQESYTF | TGTGCCAGCAGTTTCACTGGTCAGGAGAGCTACACCTTC